This T cell receptor (beta chain) was sequenced for a study of T cell repertoires in cytomegalovirus infection. Background on the study: It can be stated that public TCR beta signatures indicated CMV infection as well as a matching HLA type.

V lost 8 bases and J lost 0; bases outside the gene matches: 9. This CDR3 has 17 amino acids. TCRdb re-analysed the reads in MiXCR, keeping a single row per CDR3 protein. The table has 640,000 or so distinct CDR3 sequences, around 35% seen once. This clonotype was seen more than once but under ten times. Its specificity is unknown. The material was cultured PBMCs, obtained from culture after CMV antigen stimulation. This rearrangement joins TRBV12-3 or TRBV12-4 to TRBJ2-6; 8 bases fit TRBD1. The clonotype was recovered from a human donor in good health (CMV status not recorded). Some clones in this sample may be carry-over from other donors' samples. This chain's CDR3 is CASQSGTGLSGANVLTF. In DNA form, the CDR3 reads TGTGCCAGCCAATCCGGGACAGGACTCTCTGGGGCCAACGTCCTGACTTTC.